Listed here are 13 T cell receptor beta chains from one sample, sequenced in a study of blood T cell repertoires in COVID-19 (TCRdb year 2020). The library was made by the immunoSEQ multiplex PCR assay. TCRdb took over this immuneACCESS table, retaining in-frame rearrangements with V and J assigned. Such tables are incomplete; in checked studies, under half of the missing clones stem from an unresolved V gene, and the remainder is unexplained. In all, the sample holds 200,000 to 250,000 clones, and approximately 85% of those were seen once. Of the sample, 7.5% to 8% is held by the ten largest clones. The sequenced material came from peripheral blood. All receptors come from a woman aged 45-59 years with active or convalescent COVID-19.

J is TRBJ1-2 and V is TRBV20-1; D is ambiguous. This CDR3 has 11 amino acids. CDR1 is DFQATT, CDR2 SNEGSKA, per germline (reference sequence). Trimming stripped 6 bases from V and 8 bases from J, with 13 bases between. Written as DNA, the CDR3 is TGCAGTGCCCAGGCGGGGAGGGGCTACACCTTC. Protein product: CSAQAGRGYTF.

The rearrangement links TRBV28 to TRBJ1-4, with TRBD1 matching 9 bases. The germline gives CDR1 MDHEN, CDR2 SYDVKM. CDR3 length: 17 residues. V shed 5 bases, J shed 5 bases, and the junction held 12 bases outside the gene matches. CDR3 nucleotide sequence: TGTGCCAGCAGTCTCCGGGACAGGGTCATGGGAAATGAAAAACTGTTTTTT. This gives the protein CASSLRDRVMGNEKLFF.

Ten or more counts support this clone. This CDR3 reads CASSVAYRSNEQFF. Written as DNA, the CDR3 is TGTGCCAGCAGCGTAGCTTACAGGTCGAATGAGCAGTTCTTC. This chain joins TRBV9 and TRBJ2-1; TRBD1 might be the D (5 bases). Germline V gene data show CDR1 as SGDLS and CDR2 as YYNGEE. V was trimmed by 0 bases and J by 7 bases, leaving 11 bases between them. The CDR3 spans 14 residues.

The chain has TRBV4-2 and TRBJ2-1; possibly TRBD2 for D (7 bases). V was clipped by 0 bases and J by 9 bases, with 24 bases between them. The CDR3 is 18 amino acids. Germline V gives CDR1 LGHNA, CDR2 YNFKEQ. The CDR3 bases are TGTGCCAGCAGCCAAGATGAAGGGGGGGCTGGAAGGAATTTTGAGCAGTTCTTC. It encodes CASSQDEGGAGRNFEQFF.

V gene TRBV6-6 combines with J gene TRBJ1-4, with a possible D match to TRBD1 (6 bases). From germline, CDR1 is MNHNY and CDR2 SVGAGI (reference sequence). V lost 0 bases, J lost 16 bases, and 15 bases lay in between. The length of the CDR3 is 13 residues. In DNA, the CDR3 is TGTGCCAGCAGTTACTCTAGGTCAGGGGAAGGGTTTTTT. Encoded protein: CASSYSRSGEGFF.

The chain uses TRBV5-1 and TRBJ2-5; 7 bases align to TRBD1. The CDR3 has 15 amino acids. CDR1 and CDR2 (germline): SGHRS, YFSETQ. Trimming cost V 4 bases and J 4 bases; bases outside gene matches: 10. CDR3 residues: CASSALQGEGETQYF. In DNA form, the CDR3 reads TGCGCCAGCAGCGCCCTCCAGGGGGAAGGAGAGACCCAGTACTTC.

The chain employs TRBV6-5 and TRBJ2-2, with a possible D match to TRBD1 (6 bases). The CDR3 loop spans 15 amino acids. From germline, CDR1 is MNHEY and CDR2 SVGAGI. Deletions cut 6 bases from V and 0 bases from J, with 11 bases between. The CDR3 loop reads CASRLWTANTGELFF. The CDR3 nucleotides are TGTGCCAGCAGGCTTTGGACAGCGAACACCGGGGAGCTGTTTTTT.

The chain couples TRBV5-5 to TRBJ2-3; 13 positions agree with TRBD2. Germline V gene data show CDR1 as SGHKS and CDR2 as YYEKEE (reference sequence). With V trimmed by 2 bases and J by 0 bases, 6 bases remained unmatched. The CDR3 spans 18 residues. For the CDR3, the DNA is TGTGCCAGCAGCTTATTACTAGCGGGAGGGTCTAGCACAGATACGCAGTATTTT. This sequence encodes CASSLLLAGGSSTDTQYF.

This chain links TRBV2 with TRBJ2-7; the D gene is possibly TRBD2 (5 bases). There are 14 residues in the CDR3. The germline gives CDR1 SNHLY, CDR2 FYNNEI. The V and J ends lost 5 bases and 4 bases respectively, with 15 bases between them. The CDR3 here is CASSTRPPGYEQYF. The CDR3 coding sequence is TGTGCCAGCAGTACCCGTCCCCCGGGATACGAGCAGTACTTC. Filled out from reference TRBV2 and TRBJ2-7, the complete variable domain reads EPEVTQTPSHQVTQMGQEVILRCVPISNHLYFYWYRQILGQKVEFLVSFYNNEISEKSEIFDDQFSVERPDGSNFTLKIRSTKLEDSAMYFCASSTRPPGYEQYFGPGTRLTVT.

CDR3 in amino acids: CASSGAGATDTQYF. Here the CDR3 DNA reads TGTGCCAGCAGTGGAGCGGGGGCCACAGATACGCAGTATTTT. The chain recombines TRBV6-4 with TRBJ2-3; 8 nucleotides agree with TRBD2. V gave up 4 bases and J gave up 2 bases; unmatched junction bases: 2. CDR1 MRHNA and CDR2 SNTAGT come from the germline V gene. The CDR3 extends over 14 amino acids.

The chain recombines TRBV18 with TRBJ1-1; TRBD1 matches 8 bases. Germline CDR1 is KGHSH and CDR2 is LQKENI. The CDR3 sequence is 17 residues long. Losses at the gene ends were 2 bases for V and 0 bases for J; bases not matched to a gene: 8. CDR3 DNA sequence: TGTGCCAGCTCACCAAAGGAACAGGGGGAGATGAACACTGAAGCTTTCTTT. Protein sequence: CASSPKEQGEMNTEAFF.

This rearrangement joins TRBV2 to TRBJ1-5; possibly TRBD1 for D (5 bases). With 3 bases removed from V and 1 base from J, the gap between germline ends came to 16 bases. Germline V gene lookup returns CDR1 SNHLY and CDR2 FYNNEI. The CDR3 totals 17 residues. CDR3 bases: TGTGCCAGCAGTGAGTTAAGGACACCCCGGAGCAATCAGCCCCAGCATTTT. Amino acids: CASSELRTPRSNQPQHF.

This chain uses TRBV5-1 with TRBJ2-2; a weak D match, TRBD2 (5 bases). Trimming cost V 1 base and J 5 bases, with 12 bases left between them. Germline assignment: CDR1 SGHRS and CDR2 YFSETQ. CDR3 length: 15 residues. Written as DNA, the CDR3 is TGCGCCAGCAGCTTGTTGGTAGGGAGAACCGGGGAGCTGTTTTTT. This codes for CASSLLVGRTGELFF.